The 5 T cell receptor beta chains in this list originate from one sample, sequenced in a study of T cell responses to AZD1222 COVID-19 vaccine. Assay used: immunoSEQ multiplex PCR; TCRdb lists only in-frame clones, some missing. Seen here are 150,000 or so clones, around 91% observed once, and the top ten hold around 6.3%. Sequenced here: peripheral blood, sampled 28 days after the second AZD1222 dose. These receptors were collected from an adult who received the AZD1222 COVID-19 vaccine.

The J gene is TRBJ1-2, the V gene TRBV14; no firm D call. This CDR3 has 16 amino acids. V was trimmed by 1 base and J by 8 bases, leaving 20 bases between them. Per germline, CDR1 SGHDN and CDR2 FVKESK. CDR3 nucleotide sequence: TGTGCCAGCAGCCAAGGCCTGGCCCTGGCGAGGTCGGGCTACACCTTC. It codes for CASSQGLALARSGYTF.

CDR3 sequence (DNA): TGTGCCAGCAGCCAAGATCGGGGGACTAGTCAATACGAGCAGTACTTC. Its translation is CASSQDRGTSQYEQYF. The J gene is TRBJ2-7, the V gene TRBV4-2; 8 bases are a match to TRBD2. V shed 0 bases and J 4 bases; nucleotides not matched to a gene: 8. Germline CDR1 reads LGHNA; CDR2 reads YNFKEQ. This CDR3 region has 16 residues.

The chain uses TRBV5-6 and TRBJ1-2, with D tentatively TRBD1 (5 bases). The CDR3 runs 16 residues. V lost 4 bases and J 7 bases, leaving 23 bases between the germline ends. Germline assignment: CDR1 SGHDT and CDR2 YYEEEE. CDR3 in amino acids: CASSLSRLGTATGYTF. CDR3 nucleotide sequence: TGTGCCAGCAGCCTGTCTCGCCTGGGGACGGCGACTGGCTACACCTTC.

J is TRBJ2-5 and V is TRBV28, with TRBD2 identical over 13 bases. Germline CDR1 reads MDHEN; CDR2 reads SYDVKM. The CDR3 is 15 amino acids. J gave up 4 bases and V 7 bases, and 6 bases lay outside the gene matches. The CDR3, as DNA: TGTGCCAGCACCGGGACTAGCGGGATAGGAGAGACCCAGTACTTC. Translating gives CASTGTSGIGETQYF. Filled out from reference TRBV28 and TRBJ2-5, the complete variable domain reads DVKVTQSSRYLVKRTGEKVFLECVQDMDHENMFWYRQDPGLGLRLIYFSYDVKMKEKGDIPEGYSVSREKKERFSLILESASTNQTSMYLCASTGTSGIGETQYFGPGTRLLVL.

The table lists this clone with a count of one. The chain couples TRBV5-1 to TRBJ2-3; 11 nucleotides match TRBD1. V trimming: 4 bases; J trimming: 4 bases; junction bases outside the gene matches: 8. Germline CDR1 is SGHRS and CDR2 is YFSETQ. The CDR3 contains 16 residues. CDR3 coding DNA: TGCGCCAGCAGCACCCTTCGGACAGGGGGCGCAGATACGCAGTATTTT. Amino acids: CASSTLRTGGADTQYF.